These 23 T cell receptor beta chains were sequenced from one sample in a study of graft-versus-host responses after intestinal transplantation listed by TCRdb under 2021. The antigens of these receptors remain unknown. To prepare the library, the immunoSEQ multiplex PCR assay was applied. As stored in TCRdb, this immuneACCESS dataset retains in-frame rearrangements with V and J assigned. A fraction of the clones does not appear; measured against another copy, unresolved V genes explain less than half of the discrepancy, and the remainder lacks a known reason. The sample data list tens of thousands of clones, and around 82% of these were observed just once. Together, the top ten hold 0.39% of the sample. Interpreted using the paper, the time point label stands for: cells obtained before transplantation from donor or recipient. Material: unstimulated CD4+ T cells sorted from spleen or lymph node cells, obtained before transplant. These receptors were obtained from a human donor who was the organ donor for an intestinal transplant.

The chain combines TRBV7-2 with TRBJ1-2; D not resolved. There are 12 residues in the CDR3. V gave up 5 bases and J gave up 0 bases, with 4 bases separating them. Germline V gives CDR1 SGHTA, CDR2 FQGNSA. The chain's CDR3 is CASSPANYGYTF. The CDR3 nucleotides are TGTGCCAGCAGCCCGGCTAACTATGGCTACACCTTC. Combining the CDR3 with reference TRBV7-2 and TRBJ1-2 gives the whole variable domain GAGVSQSPSNKVTEKGKDVELRCDPISGHTALYWYRQSLGQGLEFLIYFQGNSAPDKSGLPSDRFSAERTGGSVSTLTIQRTQQEDSAVYLCASSPANYGYTFGSGTRLTVV.

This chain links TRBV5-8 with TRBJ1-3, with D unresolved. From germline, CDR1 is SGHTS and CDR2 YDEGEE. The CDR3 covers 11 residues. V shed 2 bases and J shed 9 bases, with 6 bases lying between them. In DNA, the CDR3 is TGTGCCAGCAGCTTTCGCGCCACCATATATTTT. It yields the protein CASSFRATIYF.

Here the CDR3 DNA reads TGTGCCAGCAGTTCTAATTCCCGGTGGACTGAAGCTTTCTTT. Encoded protein: CASSSNSRWTEAFF. The chain carries TRBV7-9 and TRBJ1-1; no clear D. Trimming took off 6 bases at V and 5 bases at J, with 16 bases between the two ends. The germline V gene has CDR1 SEHNR and CDR2 FQNEAQ (reference sequence). CDR3 length: 14 residues.

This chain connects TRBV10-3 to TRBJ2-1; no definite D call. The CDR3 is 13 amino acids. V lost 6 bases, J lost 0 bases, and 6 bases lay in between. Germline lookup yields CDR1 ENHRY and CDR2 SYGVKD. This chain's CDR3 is CAIRASSYNEQFF. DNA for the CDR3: TGTGCCATCAGGGCAAGCTCCTACAATGAGCAGTTCTTC.

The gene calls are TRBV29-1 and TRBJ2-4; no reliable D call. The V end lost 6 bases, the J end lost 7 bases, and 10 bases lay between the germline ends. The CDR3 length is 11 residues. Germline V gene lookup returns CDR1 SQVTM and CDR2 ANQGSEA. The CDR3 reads CSVILVNIQYF. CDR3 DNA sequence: TGCAGCGTCATCCTAGTGAACATTCAGTACTTC.

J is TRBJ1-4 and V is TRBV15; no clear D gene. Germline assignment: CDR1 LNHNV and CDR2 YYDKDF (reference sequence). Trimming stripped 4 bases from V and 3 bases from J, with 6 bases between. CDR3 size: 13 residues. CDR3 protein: CATSKRPNEKLFF. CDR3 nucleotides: TGTGCCACCAGCAAGAGGCCTAATGAAAAACTGTTTTTT.

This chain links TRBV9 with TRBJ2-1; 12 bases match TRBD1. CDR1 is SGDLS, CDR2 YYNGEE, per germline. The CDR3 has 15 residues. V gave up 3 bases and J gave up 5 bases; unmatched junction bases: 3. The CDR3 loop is CASSARDRGHNEQFF. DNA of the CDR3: TGTGCCAGCAGCGCCCGGGACAGGGGGCACAATGAGCAGTTCTTC.

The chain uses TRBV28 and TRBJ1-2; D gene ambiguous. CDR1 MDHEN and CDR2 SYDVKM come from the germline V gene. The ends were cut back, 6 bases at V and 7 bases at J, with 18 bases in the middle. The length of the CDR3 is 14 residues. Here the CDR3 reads CASSAQPLLFGYTF. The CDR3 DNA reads TGTGCCAGCAGCGCACAGCCTCTCTTATTTGGCTACACCTTC.

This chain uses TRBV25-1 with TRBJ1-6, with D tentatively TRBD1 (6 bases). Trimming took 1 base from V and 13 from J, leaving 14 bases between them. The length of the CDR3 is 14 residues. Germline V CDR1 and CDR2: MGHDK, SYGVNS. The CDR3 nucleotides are TGTGCCAGCAGTGAATTGGGGCAGGGGCTGCCCCTCCACTTT. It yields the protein CASSELGQGLPLHF.

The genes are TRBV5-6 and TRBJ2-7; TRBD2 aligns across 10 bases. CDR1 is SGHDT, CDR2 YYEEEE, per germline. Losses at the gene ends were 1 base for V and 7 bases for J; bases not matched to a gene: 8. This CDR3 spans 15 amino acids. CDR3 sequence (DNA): TGTGCCAGCAGCTTGAGCGGGGGGGACCCTGGGGAGCAGTACGTC. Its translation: CASSLSGGDPGEQYV.

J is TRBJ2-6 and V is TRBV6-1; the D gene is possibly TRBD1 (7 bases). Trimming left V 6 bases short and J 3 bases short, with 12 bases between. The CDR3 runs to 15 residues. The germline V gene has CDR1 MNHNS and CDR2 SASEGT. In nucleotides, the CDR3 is TGTGCCAGCAGCCAGGGGGGAGGTGGGGCCAACGTCCTGACTTTC. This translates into CASSQGGGGANVLTF.

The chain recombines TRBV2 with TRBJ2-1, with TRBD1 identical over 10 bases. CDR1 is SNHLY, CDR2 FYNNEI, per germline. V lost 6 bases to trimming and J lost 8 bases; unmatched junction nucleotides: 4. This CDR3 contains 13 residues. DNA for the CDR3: TGTGCCAGCAGCGGGACAGGGGTGGATGAGCAGTTCTTC. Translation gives CASSGTGVDEQFF.

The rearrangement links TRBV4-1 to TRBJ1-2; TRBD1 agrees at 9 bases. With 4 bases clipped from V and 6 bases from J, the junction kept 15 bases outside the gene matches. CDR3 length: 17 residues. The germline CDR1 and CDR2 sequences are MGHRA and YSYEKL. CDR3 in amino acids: CASSLKTEDRGKDGYTF. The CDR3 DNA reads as TGCGCCAGCAGCCTCAAGACGGAAGACAGGGGGAAAGATGGCTACACCTTC.

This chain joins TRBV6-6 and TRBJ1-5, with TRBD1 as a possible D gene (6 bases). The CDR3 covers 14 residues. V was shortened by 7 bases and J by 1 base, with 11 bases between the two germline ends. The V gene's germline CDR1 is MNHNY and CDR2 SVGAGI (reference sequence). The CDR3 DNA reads TGTGCCAGCACTGTAGGACAGAGCAATCAGCCCCAGCATTTT. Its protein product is CASTVGQSNQPQHF.

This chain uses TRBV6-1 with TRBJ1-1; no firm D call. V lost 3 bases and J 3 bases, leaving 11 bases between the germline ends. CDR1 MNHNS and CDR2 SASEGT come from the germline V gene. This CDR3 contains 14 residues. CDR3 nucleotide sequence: TGTGCCAGCAGTGATAACGAGCGAGACACTGAAGCTTTCTTT. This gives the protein CASSDNERDTEAFF.

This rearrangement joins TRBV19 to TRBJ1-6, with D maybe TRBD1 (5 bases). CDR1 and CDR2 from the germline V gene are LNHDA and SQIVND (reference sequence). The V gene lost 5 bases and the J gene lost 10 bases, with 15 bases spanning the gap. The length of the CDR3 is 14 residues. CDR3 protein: CASSQGTARSPLHF. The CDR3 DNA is TGTGCCAGTAGTCAAGGGACTGCAAGGTCACCCCTCCACTTT.

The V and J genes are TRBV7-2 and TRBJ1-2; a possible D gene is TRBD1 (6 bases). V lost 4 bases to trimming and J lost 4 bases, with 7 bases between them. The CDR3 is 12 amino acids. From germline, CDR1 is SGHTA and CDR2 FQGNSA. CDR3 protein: CASSSQGYGYTF. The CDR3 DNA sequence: TGTGCCAGCAGCTCACAGGGCTATGGCTACACCTTC.

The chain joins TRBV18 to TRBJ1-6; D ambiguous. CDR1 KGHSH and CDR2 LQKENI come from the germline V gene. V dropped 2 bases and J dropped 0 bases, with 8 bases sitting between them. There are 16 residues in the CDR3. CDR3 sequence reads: CASSPSPNSYNSPLHF. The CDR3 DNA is TGTGCCAGCTCACCATCCCCCAACTCCTATAATTCACCCCTCCACTTT. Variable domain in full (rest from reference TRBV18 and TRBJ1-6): NAGVMQNPRHLVRRRGQEARLRCSPMKGHSHVYWYRQLPEEGLKFMVYLQKENIIDESGMPKERFSAEFPKEGPSILRIQQVVRGDSAAYFCASSPSPNSYNSPLHFGNGTRLTVT.

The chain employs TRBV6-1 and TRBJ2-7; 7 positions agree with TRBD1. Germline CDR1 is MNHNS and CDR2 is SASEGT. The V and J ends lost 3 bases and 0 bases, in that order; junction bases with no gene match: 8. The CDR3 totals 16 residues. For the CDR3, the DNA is TGTGCCAGCAGTGATCCCCTATGGACAGGCTCCTACGAGCAGTACGTC. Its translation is CASSDPLWTGSYEQYV.

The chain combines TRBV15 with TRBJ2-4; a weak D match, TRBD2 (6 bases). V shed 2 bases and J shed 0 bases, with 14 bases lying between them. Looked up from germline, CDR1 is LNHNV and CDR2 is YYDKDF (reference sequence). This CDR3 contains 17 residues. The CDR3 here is CATSRPGDSEAKNIQYF. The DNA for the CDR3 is TGTGCCACCAGCAGACCCGGGGACTCAGAAGCCAAAAACATTCAGTACTTC.

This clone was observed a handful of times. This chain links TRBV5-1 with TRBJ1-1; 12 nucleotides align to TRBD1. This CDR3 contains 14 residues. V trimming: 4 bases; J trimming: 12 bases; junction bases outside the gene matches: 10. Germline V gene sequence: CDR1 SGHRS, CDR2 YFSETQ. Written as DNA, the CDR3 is TGCGCCAGCAGCCCCTGGGGGACAGGGGGCATGTCTTTCTTT. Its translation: CASSPWGTGGMSFF.

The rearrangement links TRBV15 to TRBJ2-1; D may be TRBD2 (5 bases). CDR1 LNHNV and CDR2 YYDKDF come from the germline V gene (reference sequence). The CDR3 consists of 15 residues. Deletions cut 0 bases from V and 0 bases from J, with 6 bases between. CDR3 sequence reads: CATSREGSSYNEQFF. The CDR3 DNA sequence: TGTGCCACCAGCAGAGAGGGGAGCTCCTACAATGAGCAGTTCTTC. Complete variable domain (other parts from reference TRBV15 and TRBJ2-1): DAMVIQNPRYQVTQFGKPVTLSCSQTLNHNVMYWYQQKSSQAPKLLFHYYDKDFNNEADTPDNFQSRRPNTSFCFLDIRSPGLGDTAMYLCATSREGSSYNEQFFGPGTRLTVL.

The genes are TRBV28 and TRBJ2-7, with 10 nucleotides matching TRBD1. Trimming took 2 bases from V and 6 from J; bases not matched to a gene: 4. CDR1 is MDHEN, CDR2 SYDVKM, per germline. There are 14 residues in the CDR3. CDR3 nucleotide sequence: TGTGCCAGCAGTTTAGGCGGGACAGGGGCCGAGCAGTACGTC. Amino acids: CASSLGGTGAEQYV.